The 2 T cell receptor beta chains listed next were all sequenced from one sample in a study of blood T cell repertoires in COVID-19. This table comes from immunoSEQ multiplex PCR, and its TCRdb copy is limited to in-frame clones, with some not included. Of a few hundred thousand clones in the sample, about 85% were seen once. The sequencing input was peripheral blood. The receptors shown here come from a man aged 50-60 years who had recovered from COVID-19.

The chain links TRBV7-9 to TRBJ2-1, with 7 positions matching TRBD1. Germline lookup yields CDR1 SEHNR and CDR2 FQNEAQ (reference sequence). The CDR3 is made up of 14 amino acids. V lost 4 bases to trimming and J lost 5 bases; unmatched junction nucleotides: 5. Here the CDR3 DNA reads TGTGCCAGCAGCTCCCGCGACAGGGACAATGAGCAGTTCTTC. Protein sequence: CASSSRDRDNEQFF.

The J gene is TRBJ2-5, the V gene TRBV28, with 7 nucleotides matching TRBD1. This CDR3 comprises 15 residues. From germline, CDR1 is MDHEN and CDR2 SYDVKM. J lost 3 bases, V lost 3 bases, and 7 bases had no gene match. CDR3 sequence (DNA): TGTGCCAGCAGTTTGAGACCGGGACAGAAAGAGACCCAGTACTTC. It encodes CASSLRPGQKETQYF.